The entry that follows covers one TCR beta chain sequence. Repertoires were generated with immunoSEQ multiplex PCR, while TCRdb's copy carries only in-frame clones and drops some. Among 10,000 to 15,000 clones, just under 75% were seen once, and the ten largest hold about 18%. Described treatment: randomized to nivolumab then ipilimumab (arm A) or the reverse (arm B). Sorted cells were live CD3+CD8+, lacking CD19 and CD56, from PBMCs. This specimen comes from a study of sequential checkpoint blockade in melanoma. The ends lost 3 bases at V and 8 bases at J; junction bases unmatched: 5. CDR3 size: 14 residues. Germline V CDR1 and CDR2: LNHNV, YYDKDF (reference sequence).

The TCR sequence derives from a human donor with melanoma. J is TRBJ1-4 and V is TRBV15; TRBD1 matches at 8 bases. The material sequenced was CD8+ T cells sorted from blood (inferred from file names), taken from a patient given nivolumab and ipilimumab in sequence. CDR3 DNA sequence: TGTGCCACCAGCAGGGCCAGGGGGCGAGAAAAACTGTTTTTT. Amino acid sequence: CATSRARGREKLFF.